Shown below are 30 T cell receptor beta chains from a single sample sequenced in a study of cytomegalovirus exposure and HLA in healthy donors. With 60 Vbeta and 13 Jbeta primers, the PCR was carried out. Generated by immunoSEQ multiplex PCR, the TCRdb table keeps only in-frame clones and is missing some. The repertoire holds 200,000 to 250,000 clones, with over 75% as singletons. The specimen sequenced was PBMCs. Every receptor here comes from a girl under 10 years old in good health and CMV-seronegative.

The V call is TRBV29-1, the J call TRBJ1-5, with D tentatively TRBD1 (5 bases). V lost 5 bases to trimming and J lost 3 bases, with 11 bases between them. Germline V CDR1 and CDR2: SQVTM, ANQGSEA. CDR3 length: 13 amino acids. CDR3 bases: TGCAGCGTTAAAAGACAGACCAATCAGCCCCAGCATTTT. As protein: CSVKRQTNQPQHF. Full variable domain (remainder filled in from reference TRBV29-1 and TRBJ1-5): SAVISQKPSRDICQRGTSLTIQCQVDSQVTMMFWYRQQPGQSLTLIATANQGSEATYESGFVIDKFPISRPNLTFSTLTVSNMSPEDSSIYLCSVKRQTNQPQHFGDGTRLSIL.

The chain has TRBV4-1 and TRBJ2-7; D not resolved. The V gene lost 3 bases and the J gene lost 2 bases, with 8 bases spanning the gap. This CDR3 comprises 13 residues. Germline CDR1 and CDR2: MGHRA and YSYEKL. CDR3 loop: CASSQPQTYEQYF. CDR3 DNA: TGCGCCAGCAGCCAGCCCCAGACCTACGAGCAGTACTTC.

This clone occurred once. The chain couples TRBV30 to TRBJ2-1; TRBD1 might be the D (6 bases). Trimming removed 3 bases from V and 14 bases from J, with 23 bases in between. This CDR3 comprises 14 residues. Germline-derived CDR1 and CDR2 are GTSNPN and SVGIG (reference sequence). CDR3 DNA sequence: TGTGCCTGGAGCGTAATCAACCCGGGACAAGGCAAGTTCTTC. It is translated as CAWSVINPGQGKFF. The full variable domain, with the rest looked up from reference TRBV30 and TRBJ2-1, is SQTIHQWPATLVQPVGSPLSLECTVEGTSNPNLYWYRQAAGRGLQLLFYSVGIGQISSEVPQNLSASRPQDRQFILSSKKLLLSDSGFYLCAWSVINPGQGKFFGPGTRLTVL.

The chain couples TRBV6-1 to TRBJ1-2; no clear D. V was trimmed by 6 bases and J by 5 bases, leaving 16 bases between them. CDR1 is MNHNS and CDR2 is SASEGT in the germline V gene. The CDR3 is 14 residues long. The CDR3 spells CASRADLKLYGYTF. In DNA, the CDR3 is TGTGCCAGCAGGGCAGACCTTAAACTATATGGCTACACCTTC.

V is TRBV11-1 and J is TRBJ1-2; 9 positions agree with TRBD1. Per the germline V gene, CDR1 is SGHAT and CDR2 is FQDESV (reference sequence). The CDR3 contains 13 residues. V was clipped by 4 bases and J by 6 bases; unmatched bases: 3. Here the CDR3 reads CASSWDRADGYTF. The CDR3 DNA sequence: TGTGCCAGCAGCTGGGACAGGGCAGATGGCTACACCTTC.

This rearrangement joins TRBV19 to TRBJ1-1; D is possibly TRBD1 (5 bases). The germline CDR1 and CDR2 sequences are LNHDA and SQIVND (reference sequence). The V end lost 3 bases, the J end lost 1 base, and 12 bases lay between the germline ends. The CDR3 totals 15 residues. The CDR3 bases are TGTGCCAGTAGTATTGTGCAGGGCGCGAACACTGAAGCTTTCTTT. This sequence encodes CASSIVQGANTEAFF.

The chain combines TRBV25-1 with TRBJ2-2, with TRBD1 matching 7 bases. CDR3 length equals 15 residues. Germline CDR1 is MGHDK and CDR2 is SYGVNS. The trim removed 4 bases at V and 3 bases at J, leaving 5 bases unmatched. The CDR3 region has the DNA TGTGCCAGCAGTGTTGAAGGGGGCGACACCGGGGAGCTGTTTTTT. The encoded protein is CASSVEGGDTGELFF.

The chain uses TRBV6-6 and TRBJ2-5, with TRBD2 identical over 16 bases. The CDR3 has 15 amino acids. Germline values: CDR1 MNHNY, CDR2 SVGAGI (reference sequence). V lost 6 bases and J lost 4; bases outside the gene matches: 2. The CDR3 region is CASRGLAGGGETQYF. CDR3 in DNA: TGTGCCAGCAGGGGACTAGCGGGAGGGGGAGAGACCCAGTACTTC.

As DNA, the CDR3 is TGTGCCAGCAGCTTATGGGACTACACTGAAGCTTTCTTT. It specifies CASSLWDYTEAFF. This chain joins TRBV7-9 and TRBJ1-1, with TRBD1 as a possible D gene (5 bases). Trimming left V 2 bases short and J 3 bases short, with 7 bases between. Looked up from germline, CDR1 is SEHNR and CDR2 is FQNEAQ (reference sequence). This CDR3 has 13 amino acids.

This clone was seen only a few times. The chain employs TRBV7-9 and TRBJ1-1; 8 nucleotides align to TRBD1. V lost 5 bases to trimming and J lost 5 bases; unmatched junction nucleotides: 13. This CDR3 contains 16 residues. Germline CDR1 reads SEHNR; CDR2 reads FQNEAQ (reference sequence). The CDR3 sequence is CASSPRGSGGGTEAFF. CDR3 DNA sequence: TGTGCCAGCAGCCCAAGGGGGTCAGGGGGCGGGACTGAAGCTTTCTTT.

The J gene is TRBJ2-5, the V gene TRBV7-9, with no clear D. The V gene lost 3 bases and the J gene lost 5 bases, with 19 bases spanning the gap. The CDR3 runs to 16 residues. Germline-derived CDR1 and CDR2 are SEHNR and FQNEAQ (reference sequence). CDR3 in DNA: TGTGCCAGCAGCTTGGCGGAGAGCGCTAATTATGAGACCCAGTACTTC. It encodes CASSLAESANYETQYF.

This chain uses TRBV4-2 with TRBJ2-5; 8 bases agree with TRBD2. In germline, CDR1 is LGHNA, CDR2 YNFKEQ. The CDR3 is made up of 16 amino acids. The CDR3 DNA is TGTGCTAGTACGCGGGAGGCCCCCGGCCGATGGGAGACCCAGTACTTC. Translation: CASTREAPGRWETQYF.

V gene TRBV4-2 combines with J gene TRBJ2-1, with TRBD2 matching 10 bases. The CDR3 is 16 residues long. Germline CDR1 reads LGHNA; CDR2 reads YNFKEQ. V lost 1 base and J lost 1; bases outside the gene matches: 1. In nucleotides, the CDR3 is TGTGCCAGCAGCCAAGCTAGCGGGGGATCCTACAATGAGCAGTTCTTC. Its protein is CASSQASGGSYNEQFF.

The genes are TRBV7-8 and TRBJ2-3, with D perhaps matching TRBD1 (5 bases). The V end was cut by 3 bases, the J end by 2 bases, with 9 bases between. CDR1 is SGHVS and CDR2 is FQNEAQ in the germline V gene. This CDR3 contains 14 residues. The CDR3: CASSFSRVTDTQYF. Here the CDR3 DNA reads TGTGCCAGCAGCTTTTCCAGGGTCACAGATACGCAGTATTTT.

The CDR3 is CASSSLGPGGPYEQYF. DNA for the CDR3: TGTGCCAGCAGCTCCCTTGGGCCGGGAGGGCCCTACGAGCAGTACTTC. J is TRBJ2-7 and V is TRBV7-9; 8 bases agree with TRBD2. Germline V gene lookup returns CDR1 SEHNR and CDR2 FQNEAQ (reference sequence). V trimming: 4 bases; J trimming: 2 bases; junction bases outside the gene matches: 10. The CDR3 spans 16 residues.

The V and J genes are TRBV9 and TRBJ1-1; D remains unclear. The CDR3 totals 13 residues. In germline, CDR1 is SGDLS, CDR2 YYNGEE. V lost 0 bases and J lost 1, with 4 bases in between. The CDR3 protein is CASSVVSNTEAFF. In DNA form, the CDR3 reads TGTGCCAGCAGCGTAGTCTCGAACACTGAAGCTTTCTTT.

CDR3 sequence: CATSRKGLSSYEQYF. In DNA, the CDR3 is TGTGCCACCAGCAGAAAGGGACTGAGCTCCTACGAGCAGTACTTC. The chain links TRBV15 to TRBJ2-7, with D perhaps matching TRBD2 (6 bases). Germline V lookup: CDR1 LNHNV, CDR2 YYDKDF (reference sequence). Between the trimmed V and J ends, which lost 2 bases and 0 bases, there was a span of 11 bases. The CDR3 consists of 15 residues.

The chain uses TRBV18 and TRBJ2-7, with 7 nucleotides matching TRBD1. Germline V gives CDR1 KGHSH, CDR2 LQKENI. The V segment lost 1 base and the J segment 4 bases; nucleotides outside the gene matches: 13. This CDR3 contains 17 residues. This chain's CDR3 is CASSPQGALPRPYEQYF. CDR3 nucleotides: TGTGCCAGCTCACCACAGGGGGCCCTTCCCCGACCTTACGAGCAGTACTTC.

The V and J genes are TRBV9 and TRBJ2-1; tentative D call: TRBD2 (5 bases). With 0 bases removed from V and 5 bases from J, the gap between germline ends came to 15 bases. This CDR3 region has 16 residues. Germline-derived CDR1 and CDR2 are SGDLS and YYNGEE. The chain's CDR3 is CASSVASGLGDNEQFF. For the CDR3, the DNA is TGTGCCAGCAGCGTAGCTTCCGGACTGGGCGACAATGAGCAGTTCTTC.

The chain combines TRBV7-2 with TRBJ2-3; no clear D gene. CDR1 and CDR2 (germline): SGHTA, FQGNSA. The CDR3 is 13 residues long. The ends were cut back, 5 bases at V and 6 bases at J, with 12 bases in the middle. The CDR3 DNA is TGTGCCAGCAGCCCCCGACTGTTGGATACGCAGTATTTT. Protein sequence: CASSPRLLDTQYF.

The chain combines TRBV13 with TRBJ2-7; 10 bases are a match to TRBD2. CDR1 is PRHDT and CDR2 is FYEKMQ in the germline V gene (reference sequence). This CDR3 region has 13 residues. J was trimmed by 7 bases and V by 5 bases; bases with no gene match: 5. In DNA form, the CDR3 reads TGTGCCAGCAGCGGACTAGCGGCCGGAGAGCAGTACTTC. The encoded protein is CASSGLAAGEQYF.

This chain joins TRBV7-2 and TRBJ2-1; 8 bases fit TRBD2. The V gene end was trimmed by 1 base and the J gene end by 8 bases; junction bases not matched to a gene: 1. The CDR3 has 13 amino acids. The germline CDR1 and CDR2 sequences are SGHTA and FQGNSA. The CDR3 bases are TGTGCCAGCAGCTTAGGACTAGCGTATGAGCAGTTCTTC. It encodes CASSLGLAYEQFF.

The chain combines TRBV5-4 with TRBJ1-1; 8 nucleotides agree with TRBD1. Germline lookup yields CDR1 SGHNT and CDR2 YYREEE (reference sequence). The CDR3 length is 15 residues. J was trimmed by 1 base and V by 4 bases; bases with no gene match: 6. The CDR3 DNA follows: TGTGCCAGCAGCCCGACCGGGACAGGGAACACTGAAGCTTTCTTT. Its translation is CASSPTGTGNTEAFF.

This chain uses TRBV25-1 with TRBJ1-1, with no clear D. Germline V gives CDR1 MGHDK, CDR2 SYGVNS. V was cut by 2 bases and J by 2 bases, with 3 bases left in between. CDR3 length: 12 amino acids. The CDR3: CASSEINTEAFF. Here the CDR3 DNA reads TGTGCCAGCAGTGAAATAAACACTGAAGCTTTCTTT.

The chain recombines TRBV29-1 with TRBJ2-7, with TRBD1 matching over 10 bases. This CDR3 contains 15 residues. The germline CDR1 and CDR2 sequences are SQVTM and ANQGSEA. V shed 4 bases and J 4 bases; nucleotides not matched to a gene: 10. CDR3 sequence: CSVGFRDRGSYEQYF. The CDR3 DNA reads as TGCAGCGTTGGATTCCGGGACAGGGGATCGTACGAGCAGTACTTC.

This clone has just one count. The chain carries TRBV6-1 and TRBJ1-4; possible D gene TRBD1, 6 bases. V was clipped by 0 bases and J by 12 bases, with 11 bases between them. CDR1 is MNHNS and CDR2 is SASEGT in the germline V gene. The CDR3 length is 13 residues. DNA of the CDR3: TGTGCCAGCAGTGAAGCACAGGGCCTGGAACTGTTTTTT. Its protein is CASSEAQGLELFF.

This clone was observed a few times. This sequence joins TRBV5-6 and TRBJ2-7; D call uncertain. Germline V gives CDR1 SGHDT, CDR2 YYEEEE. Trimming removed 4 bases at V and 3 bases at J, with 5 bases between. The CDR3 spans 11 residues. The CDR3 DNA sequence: TGTGCCAGCAGCCTAAACTACGAGCAGTACTTC. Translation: CASSLNYEQYF.

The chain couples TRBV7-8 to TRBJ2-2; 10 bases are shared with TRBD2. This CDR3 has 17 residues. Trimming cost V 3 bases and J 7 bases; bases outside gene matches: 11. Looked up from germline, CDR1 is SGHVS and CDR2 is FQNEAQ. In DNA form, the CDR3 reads TGTGCCAGCAGCTTCCGTTCGACTAGCGGGTCTCACGGGGAGCTGTTTTTT. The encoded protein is CASSFRSTSGSHGELFF. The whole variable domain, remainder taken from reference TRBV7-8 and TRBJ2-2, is GAGVSQSPRYKVAKRGQDVALRCDPISGHVSLFWYQQALGQGPEFLTYFQNEAQLDKSGLPSDRFFAERPEGSVSTLKIQRTQQEDSAVYLCASSFRSTSGSHGELFFGEGSRLTVL.

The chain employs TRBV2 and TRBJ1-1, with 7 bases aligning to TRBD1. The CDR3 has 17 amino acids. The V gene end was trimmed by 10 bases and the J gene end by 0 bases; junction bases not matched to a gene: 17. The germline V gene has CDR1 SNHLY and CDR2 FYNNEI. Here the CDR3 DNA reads TGTGCCACCGAGGCGACAGGGCCAGAATCAATGAACACTGAAGCTTTCTTT. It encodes CATEATGPESMNTEAFF.

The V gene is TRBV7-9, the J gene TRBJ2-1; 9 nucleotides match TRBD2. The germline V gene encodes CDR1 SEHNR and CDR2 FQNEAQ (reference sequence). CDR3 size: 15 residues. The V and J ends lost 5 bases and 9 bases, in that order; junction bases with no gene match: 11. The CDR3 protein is CASSPQWTSVPEQFF. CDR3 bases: TGTGCCAGCAGCCCTCAATGGACTAGCGTCCCTGAGCAGTTCTTC.